Presented here are 6 T cell receptor beta chains from one specimen sequenced in a study of blood T cell repertoires in COVID-19. Profiling relied on immunoSEQ multiplex PCR, and the TCRdb table lists in-frame clones only, not all of them. The profile shows 100,000 to 150,000 clones, 80% of them singletons. Sequences were obtained from peripheral blood. These receptors were obtained from a human donor in a cohort sampled during active COVID-19.

This sequence joins TRBV19 and TRBJ2-5; the D is unclear. This CDR3 comprises 13 residues. Trimming removed 7 bases at V and 5 bases at J, with 14 bases between. Per the germline V gene, CDR1 is LNHDA and CDR2 is SQIVND (reference sequence). The CDR3 DNA follows: TGTGCCAGTACCCAAGAGACTGGGGAGACCCAGTACTTC. This sequence encodes CASTQETGETQYF.

The J gene is TRBJ2-7, the V gene TRBV29-1; 10 bases match TRBD1. The CDR3 sequence is 13 residues long. The V gene's germline CDR1 is SQVTM and CDR2 ANQGSEA. With 6 bases clipped from V and 4 bases from J, the junction kept 6 bases outside the gene matches. This CDR3 reads CSVPKGQGYEQYF. CDR3 in DNA: TGCAGCGTCCCTAAGGGACAGGGGTACGAGCAGTACTTC.

The genes are TRBV3-1 (or the pseudogene TRBV3-2) and TRBJ2-7; D remains ambiguous. The germline V gene has CDR1 LGHDT and CDR2 YNNKEL (reference sequence). This CDR3 comprises 12 residues. V was clipped by 1 base and J by 4 bases, with 5 bases between them. The DNA of the CDR3 is TGTGCCAGCAGCCAAGGTCGGTACGAGCAGTACTTC. Translation gives CASSQGRYEQYF.

J is TRBJ1-2 and V is TRBV12-3 or TRBV12-4, with 8 nucleotides matching TRBD1. The J segment lost 7 bases and the V segment lost 5 bases, leaving 6 bases of the junction unmatched. The CDR3 totals 13 residues. CDR3 nucleotide sequence: TGTGCCAGCAGTCCAGGACAGGGTGTTGGCTACACCTTC. Protein product: CASSPGQGVGYTF.

This chain joins TRBV4-1 and TRBJ2-7; 10 bases fit TRBD2. Germline lookup yields CDR1 MGHRA and CDR2 YSYEKL. V was clipped by 1 base and J by 4 bases; unmatched bases: 4. The CDR3 extends over 15 amino acids. CDR3 coding DNA: TGCGCCAGCAGCCAAGCCTCTAGCGGGAGATACGAGCAGTACTTC. Translating it yields CASSQASSGRYEQYF.

This clone appeared a single time. The CDR3 here is CASSAPGTDHEQYF. CDR3 DNA: TGTGCCAGTAGTGCCCCCGGGACAGATCACGAGCAGTACTTC. V gene TRBV19 combines with J gene TRBJ2-7, with TRBD1 matching over 7 bases. Germline lookup yields CDR1 LNHDA and CDR2 SQIVND (reference sequence). J gave up 5 bases and V 5 bases, and 9 bases lay outside the gene matches. This CDR3 spans 14 amino acids.